This T cell receptor (beta chain) was sequenced for a study of CXCR3-negative and CXCR3-positive naive CD8 T cells. Study-level points and caveats: Relative to CXCR3-negative naive cells, CXCR3-positive naive cells had more hydrophobic TRB CDR3s. Cryopreserved PBMCs had partly decreased CXCR3 expression; fresh PBMCs were used in most assays.

In triplicate, each CD8+ T cell subset was sorted at under 350,000 cells per replicate. The CDR3 extends over 14 amino acids. The V gene's germline CDR1 is MNHNY and CDR2 SVGAGI (reference sequence). All TRB cDNA libraries came from 5' RACE performed with UMI labels. TCRdb re-called the 5' RACE reads and gives one entry per CDR3 protein, without DNA. The listing contains some 54,000 distinct CDR3 sequences. About this clonotype itself: Its antigen is not known.

Sequencing input: naive CXCR3+ CD8+ T cells from blood. Noted subset: CD45RO-CCR7+CD27+CD95- naive CD8+ T cells expressing CXCR3 (TNR3+). This TCR derives from a human donor in good health. Some clones in this sample may be carry-over from other donors' samples. V gene TRBV6-6 combines with J gene TRBJ2-5; the TCRdb D gene call, TRBD1, has no DNA to confirm it. Here the CDR3 reads CASWGGLYQETQYF.